Listed below are T cell receptor beta chains from one sample, sequenced in a study of blood T cells in healthy people across ages. TCRdb called the 5' RACE reads again in MiXCR, with one record for every CDR3 protein. This table has hundreds of thousands of distinct CDR3 sequences, around 46% appearing once. Sequencing was carried out using blood. Receptor source: a man younger than 45 in good health. Both conserved end residues are part of each CDR3. The order of the fields is D gene, J gene, CDR3 length, clone size, V gene, CDR3 DNA, CDR3 protein. A D gene is named only where the DNA matches it firmly. The listing skips clone size in some rows; elsewhere it reads once, few, many or a size class.

d_gene: NA; j_gene: TRBJ2-3; len: 14; abundance: NA; v_gene: TRBV27; CDR3nt: TGTGCCAGCAGTGTGGGACTTTCCATAGATACGCAGTATTTT; CDR3aa: CASSVGLSIDTQYF
d_gene: TRBD1; j_gene: TRBJ1-1; len: 14; abundance: few; v_gene: TRBV7-9; CDR3nt: TGTGCCAGCAGCCCGAAGACAGGGTACACTGAAGCTTTCTTT; CDR3aa: CASSPKTGYTEAFF
d_gene: NA; j_gene: TRBJ2-7; len: 15; abundance: NA; v_gene: TRBV7-9; CDR3nt: TGTGCCAGCAGCTTAGGGCTCGGTAGGACCTACGAGCAGTACTTC; CDR3aa: CASSLGLGRTYEQYF
d_gene: TRBD2; j_gene: TRBJ2-5; len: 15; abundance: NA; v_gene: TRBV10-3; CDR3nt: TGTGCCATCAGTGAATCCGCCCGGGAGGCAGAGACCCAGTACTTC; CDR3aa: CAISESAREAETQYF
d_gene: NA; j_gene: TRBJ1-6; len: 14; abundance: many; v_gene: TRBV20-1; CDR3nt: TGCAGTGCTCAGAGAGGGGGGGCGAATTCACCCCTCCACTTT; CDR3aa: CSAQRGGANSPLHF
d_gene: NA; j_gene: TRBJ2-5; len: 13; abundance: few; v_gene: TRBV28; CDR3nt: TGTGCCAGCAGCTTAGTCGTCCAAGAGACCCAGTACTTC; CDR3aa: CASSLVVQETQYF
d_gene: NA; j_gene: TRBJ2-1; len: 14; abundance: NA; v_gene: TRBV28; CDR3nt: TGTGCCAGCAGTTTAGGAACGAGGTACAATGAGCAGTTCTTC; CDR3aa: CASSLGTRYNEQFF
d_gene: NA; j_gene: TRBJ2-3; len: 16; abundance: NA; v_gene: TRBV4-3; CDR3nt: TGCGCCAGCAGCCAAGATGCCCGGGGGCACACAGATACGCAGTATTTT; CDR3aa: CASSQDARGHTDTQYF
d_gene: NA; j_gene: TRBJ1-1; len: 16; abundance: few; v_gene: TRBV29-1; CDR3nt: TGCAGCGTTGAAGGGAGTTTGGAGGGCTGGAGCACTGAAGCTTTCTTT; CDR3aa: CSVEGSLEGWSTEAFF
d_gene: NA; j_gene: TRBJ2-3; len: 13; abundance: few; v_gene: TRBV29-1; CDR3nt: TGCAGCGGAACAGGGAGGGCCACAGATACGCAGTATTTT; CDR3aa: CSGTGRATDTQYF
d_gene: TRBD1; j_gene: TRBJ1-5; len: 13; abundance: NA; v_gene: TRBV30; CDR3nt: TGTGCCTGGGACAGGGGAAACAATCAGCCCCAGCATTTT; CDR3aa: CAWDRGNNQPQHF
d_gene: NA; j_gene: TRBJ2-3; len: 14; abundance: NA; v_gene: TRBV15; CDR3nt: TGTGCCACCAGCTTGCGGACAGGCACAGATACGCAGTATTTT; CDR3aa: CATSLRTGTDTQYF
d_gene: NA; j_gene: TRBJ2-3; len: 16; abundance: NA; v_gene: TRBV5-1; CDR3nt: TGCGCCAGCAACGTGGGGACACATTCTAGCACAGATACGCAGTATTTT; CDR3aa: CASNVGTHSSTDTQYF
d_gene: NA; j_gene: TRBJ2-3; len: 16; abundance: NA; v_gene: TRBV12-3/TRBV12-4; CDR3nt: TGTGCCAGCAGCCCCGAGGGGCAACGACTCACAGATACGCAGTATTTT; CDR3aa: CASSPEGQRLTDTQYF
d_gene: NA; j_gene: TRBJ2-1; len: 16; abundance: NA; v_gene: TRBV5-1; CDR3nt: TGCGCCAGCAGCTTGAGGCGCGGTGATAAAGACAATGAGCAGTTCTTC; CDR3aa: CASSLRRGDKDNEQFF
d_gene: NA; j_gene: TRBJ2-3; len: 17; abundance: NA; v_gene: TRBV7-3; CDR3nt: TGTGCCAGCAGCAGACCCCCGGCAGGGGTAGGGACAGATACGCAGTATTTT; CDR3aa: CASSRPPAGVGTDTQYF
d_gene: TRBD1; j_gene: TRBJ1-2; len: 14; abundance: NA; v_gene: TRBV12-3/TRBV12-4; CDR3nt: TGTGCCAGCAATCAGGGACAGGGGTTTAGGGGCTACACCTTC; CDR3aa: CASNQGQGFRGYTF